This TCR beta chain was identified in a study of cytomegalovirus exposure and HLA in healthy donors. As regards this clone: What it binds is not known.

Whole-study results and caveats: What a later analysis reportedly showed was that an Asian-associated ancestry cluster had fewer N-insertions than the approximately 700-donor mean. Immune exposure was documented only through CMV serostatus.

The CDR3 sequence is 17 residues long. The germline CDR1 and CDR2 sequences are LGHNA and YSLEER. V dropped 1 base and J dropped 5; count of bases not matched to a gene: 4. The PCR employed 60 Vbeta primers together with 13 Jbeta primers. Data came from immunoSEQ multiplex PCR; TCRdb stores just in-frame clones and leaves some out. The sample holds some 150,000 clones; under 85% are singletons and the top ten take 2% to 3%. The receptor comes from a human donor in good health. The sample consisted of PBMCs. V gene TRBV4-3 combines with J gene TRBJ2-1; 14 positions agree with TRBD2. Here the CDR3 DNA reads TGCGCCAGCAGCCAAGGACTAGCGGGGGGGCTTAACAATGAGCAGTTCTTC. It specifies CASSQGLAGGLNNEQFF.